The 25 T cell receptor beta chains below all came from one sample that was sequenced in a study of early T cells in non-severe SARS-CoV-2 infection. TCRdb reprocessed the 5' RACE reads with MiXCR, giving one entry per CDR3 protein. The sample records 25,000 to 35,000 distinct CDR3 sequences, around 5.8% being singletons. Sequencing was performed on whole blood. Receptors were obtained from an adult who was a healthcare worker with PCR-confirmed SARS-CoV-2 infection or an uninfected control (not recorded which).

Ten or more counts support this clonotype. The chain joins TRBV24-1 to TRBJ2-1; D not resolved. The ends were cut back, 3 bases at V and 9 bases at J, with 11 bases in the middle. Per the germline V gene, CDR1 is KGHDR and CDR2 is SFDVKD. The CDR3 covers 13 residues. The CDR3 DNA reads TGTGCCACCAGTGATACCTTGGTAGGTGAGCAGTTCTTC. Translating it yields CATSDTLVGEQFF.

In its sample, this clonotype was seen a few times. V is TRBV28 and J is TRBJ2-7; D is unclear. The CDR3 totals 15 residues. V lost 2 bases, J lost 0 bases, and 11 bases lay in between. Germline V gives CDR1 MDHEN, CDR2 SYDVKM. This CDR3 reads CASSLEGISSYEQYV. CDR3 coding DNA: TGTGCCAGCAGTTTAGAAGGGATCAGCTCCTACGAGCAGTACGTC.

This clonotype was counted ten times or more. The chain joins TRBV6-6 to TRBJ1-2; perhaps TRBD1 as D (6 bases). In germline, CDR1 is MNHNY, CDR2 SVGAGI (reference sequence). This CDR3 is 14 amino acids long. V lost 6 bases and J 8 bases, leaving 19 bases between the germline ends. DNA of the CDR3: TGTGCCAGCAGCCCTTACAGGGATCGGCTAGGCTACACCTTC. This sequence encodes CASSPYRDRLGYTF.

At least ten counts were recorded for this clonotype. The chain recombines TRBV7-2 with TRBJ2-5, with a tentative D call TRBD1 (5 bases). Germline V CDR1 and CDR2: SGHTA, FQGNSA. The CDR3 covers 14 residues. Trimming stripped 0 bases from V and 5 bases from J, with 10 bases between. Written as DNA, the CDR3 is TGTGCCAGCAGCTTAGCTCGACAGTGGGAGACCCAGTACTTC. Translating gives CASSLARQWETQYF.

The V call is TRBV6-6, the J call TRBJ1-1; 8 bases are a match to TRBD1. V was clipped by 5 bases and J by 1 base; unmatched bases: 9. CDR3 size: 16 residues. CDR1 and CDR2 from the germline V gene are MNHNY and SVGAGI (reference sequence). DNA of the CDR3: TGTGCCAGCAGTCCACTCCAGGGGACAGGGAACACTGAAGCTTTCTTT. Encoded protein: CASSPLQGTGNTEAFF.

This clonotype occurred many times. The rearrangement joins TRBV29-1 to TRBJ2-3; D is possibly TRBD2 (6 bases). Trimming removed 6 bases from V and 2 bases from J, with 12 bases in between. Per germline, CDR1 SQVTM and CDR2 ANQGSEA. The CDR3 is 13 amino acids. CDR3 protein: CSVPGLNTDTQYF. The CDR3 nucleotides are TGCAGCGTGCCGGGACTCAACACAGATACGCAGTATTTT.

The chain uses TRBV10-2 and TRBJ2-1; D perhaps matches TRBD1 (6 bases). The V gene's germline CDR1 is WSHSY and CDR2 SAAADI. V shed 8 bases and J shed 4 bases, with 18 bases lying between them. The CDR3 has 15 amino acids. The CDR3 spells CASGGRPGPYNEQFF. The CDR3 nucleotides read TGCGCCAGCGGGGGCCGGCCAGGGCCATACAATGAGCAGTTCTTC.

This clonotype was detected ten times or more. The rearrangement joins TRBV11-3 to TRBJ2-5, with D perhaps matching TRBD2 (6 bases). V lost 0 bases, J lost 1 base, and 9 bases lay in between. The CDR3 has 15 amino acids. The germline CDR1 and CDR2 sequences are SGHNT and YENEEA. In DNA form, the CDR3 reads TGTGCCAGCAGCTTAGATGGGACTTCCCAAGAGACCCAGTACTTC. Protein sequence: CASSLDGTSQETQYF.

V and J are TRBV24-1 and TRBJ2-3; D may be TRBD1 (6 bases). The CDR3 has 15 residues. The germline gives CDR1 KGHDR, CDR2 SFDVKD. V lost 5 bases and J 2 bases, leaving 13 bases between the germline ends. The CDR3 bases are TGTGCCACCAGTGTGGGCGACAGGCTCACAGATACGCAGTATTTT. Its protein is CATSVGDRLTDTQYF.

This rearrangement joins TRBV19 to TRBJ2-2; D perhaps matches TRBD2 (6 bases). Trimming shortened V by 9 bases and J by 6 bases, and 20 bases separated the two germline ends. CDR3 length: 15 amino acids. Germline V lookup: CDR1 LNHDA, CDR2 SQIVND (reference sequence). The CDR3 protein is CASLPLGTVSGELFF. CDR3 bases: TGTGCCAGCCTTCCCCTGGGGACTGTGTCCGGGGAGCTGTTTTTT.

This clonotype was seen only once. The chain uses TRBV20-1 and TRBJ2-1, with no clear D. CDR1 and CDR2 from the germline V gene are DFQATT and SNEGSKA (reference sequence). This CDR3 spans 13 amino acids. V lost 6 bases to trimming and J lost 8 bases, with 17 bases between them. The CDR3 coding sequence is TGCAGTGCCCGCAGGACCAGTCTCGATGAGCAGTTCTTC. Translation gives CSARRTSLDEQFF.

This clonotype has more than one count but fewer than ten. CDR3 loop: CSATYRDTYNEQFF. The DNA of the CDR3 is TGCAGTGCTACTTACCGGGACACGTACAATGAGCAGTTCTTC. The V call is TRBV20-1, the J call TRBJ2-1, with D possibly TRBD1 on 6 matching bases. The germline gives CDR1 DFQATT, CDR2 SNEGSKA (reference sequence). The ends were cut back, 4 bases at V and 4 bases at J, with 14 bases in the middle. The CDR3 has 14 amino acids.

This clonotype appeared a few times. This chain connects TRBV2 to TRBJ2-7, with no clear D. Germline CDR1 is SNHLY and CDR2 is FYNNEI. Trimming took off 6 bases at V and 4 bases at J, with 16 bases between the two ends. The CDR3 has 14 amino acids. The chain's CDR3 is CASRPDPLTYEQYV. The DNA for the CDR3 is TGTGCCAGCAGGCCTGACCCCCTTACTTACGAGCAGTACGTC.

This clonotype was observed at least ten times. V gene TRBV7-8 combines with J gene TRBJ2-1; 13 bases agree with TRBD2. Losses at the gene ends were 5 bases for V and 5 bases for J; bases not matched to a gene: 3. Germline V gene lookup returns CDR1 SGHVS and CDR2 FQNEAQ. CDR3 length: 15 amino acids. In nucleotides, the CDR3 is TGTGCCAGCAGCATCGGGACTAGCGGGAACAATGAGCAGTTCTTC. Translating it yields CASSIGTSGNNEQFF.

The chain employs TRBV6-5 and TRBJ1-6; D remains unclear. Deletions cut 3 bases from V and 10 bases from J, with 13 bases between. Germline CDR1 reads MNHEY; CDR2 reads SVGAGI. This CDR3 has 14 amino acids. CDR3 in DNA: TGTGCCAGCAGTTATCCCCCGAAGACATCACCCCTCCACTTT. As protein: CASSYPPKTSPLHF.

Many counts were recorded for this clonotype. CDR3 amino acids: CASSYGSGSTYNSPLHF. In DNA, the CDR3 is TGTGCCAGCAGTTACGGGTCAGGCAGCACCTATAATTCACCCCTCCACTTT. The V and J genes are TRBV6-5 and TRBJ1-6, with D uncertain. Trimming shortened V by 2 bases and J by 2 bases, and 13 bases separated the two germline ends. Germline lookup yields CDR1 MNHEY and CDR2 SVGAGI. The CDR3 consists of 17 residues.

This clonotype was recorded many times. V and J are TRBV9 and TRBJ2-3, with D unclear. The CDR3 spans 13 residues. Per the germline V gene, CDR1 is SGDLS and CDR2 is YYNGEE. The ends were cut back, 0 bases at V and 0 bases at J, with 2 bases in the middle. The CDR3 is CASSVVSTDTQYF. CDR3 bases: TGTGCCAGCAGCGTAGTAAGCACAGATACGCAGTATTTT. Full variable domain (rest looked up from reference TRBV9 and TRBJ2-3): DSGVTQTPKHLITATGQRVTLRCSPRSGDLSVYWYQQSLDQGLQFLIQYYNGEERAKGNILERFSAQQFPDLHSELNLSSLELGDSALYFCASSVVSTDTQYFGPGTRLTVL.

This clonotype was seen a single time. V usage is TRBV5-6 and J usage is TRBJ2-7; D is perhaps TRBD2 (5 bases). This CDR3 spans 15 amino acids. Germline lookup yields CDR1 SGHDT and CDR2 YYEEEE. Trimming took off 2 bases at V and 3 bases at J, with 15 bases between the two ends. The CDR3, as DNA: TGTGCCAGCAGCTTTGGGCGGGTCCAGCACTACGAGCAGTACGTC. Translated: CASSFGRVQHYEQYV.

This clonotype was seen repeatedly, ten times or more. V usage is TRBV29-1 and J usage is TRBJ1-1, with D tentatively TRBD1 (5 bases). There are 17 residues in the CDR3. V was shortened by 1 base and J by 6 bases, with 24 bases between the two germline ends. Germline V lookup: CDR1 SQVTM, CDR2 ANQGSEA. The CDR3: CSVEGAFEAAGSAEAFF. DNA of the CDR3: TGCAGCGTTGAAGGGGCCTTTGAAGCGGCAGGGTCGGCTGAAGCTTTCTTT.

In its sample, this clonotype was seen many times. The chain links TRBV27 to TRBJ2-7; 9 positions match TRBD1. The CDR3 is 14 residues long. V gave up 4 bases and J gave up 6 bases; unmatched junction bases: 7. The germline V gene has CDR1 MNHEY and CDR2 SMNVEV (reference sequence). CDR3 in DNA: TGTGCCAGCAGTTCGGCCGGGACAGGGACCGAGCAGTACGTC. Its translation is CASSSAGTGTEQYV.

A few counts support this clonotype. The V call is TRBV30, the J call TRBJ2-3, with 7 bases matching TRBD2. Germline V gives CDR1 GTSNPN, CDR2 SVGIG (reference sequence). The V segment lost 0 bases and the J segment 7 bases; nucleotides outside the gene matches: 10. The CDR3 has 15 amino acids. CDR3 nucleotide sequence: TGTGCCTGGAGTGTTGTTGGCGGGAGCTCGTATACGCAGTATTTT. It yields the protein CAWSVVGGSSYTQYF.

This clonotype was counted ten times or more. The chain recombines TRBV4-3 with TRBJ2-3; TRBD2 matches 8 bases. Germline V lookup: CDR1 LGHNA, CDR2 YSLEER. CDR3 length: 17 residues. Trimming removed 1 base from V and 4 bases from J; junction bases left unmatched: 10. The CDR3 DNA is TGCGCCAGCAGCCAAGGCTTGGGACTAGGGTTATCAGATACGCAGTATTTT. Encoded protein: CASSQGLGLGLSDTQYF.

The rearrangement links TRBV12-3 or TRBV12-4 to TRBJ2-5; D is unresolved. This CDR3 contains 15 residues. Trimming shortened V by 5 bases and J by 5 bases, and 18 bases separated the two germline ends. CDR3 sequence: CASSPLVEGMETQYF. Written as DNA, the CDR3 is TGTGCCAGCAGTCCCTTGGTGGAAGGGATGGAGACCCAGTACTTC.

This clonotype was seen repeatedly, ten times or more. V usage is TRBV19 and J usage is TRBJ1-5; D is ambiguous. Germline V CDR1 and CDR2: LNHDA, SQIVND (reference sequence). CDR3 length: 14 residues. V shed 7 bases and J shed 2 bases, with 12 bases lying between them. The CDR3 here is CASTLDGGNQPQHF. The CDR3 DNA is TGTGCCAGTACCTTAGATGGGGGCAATCAGCCCCAGCATTTT.

This clonotype appeared many times. This chain links TRBV20-1 with TRBJ2-3; D not certain. Trimming removed 0 bases at V and 2 bases at J, with 3 bases between. Germline-derived CDR1 and CDR2 are DFQATT and SNEGSKA (reference sequence). The CDR3 has 12 amino acids. The CDR3 is CSARDVTDTQYF. CDR3 sequence (DNA): TGCAGTGCTAGAGATGTCACAGATACGCAGTATTTT.